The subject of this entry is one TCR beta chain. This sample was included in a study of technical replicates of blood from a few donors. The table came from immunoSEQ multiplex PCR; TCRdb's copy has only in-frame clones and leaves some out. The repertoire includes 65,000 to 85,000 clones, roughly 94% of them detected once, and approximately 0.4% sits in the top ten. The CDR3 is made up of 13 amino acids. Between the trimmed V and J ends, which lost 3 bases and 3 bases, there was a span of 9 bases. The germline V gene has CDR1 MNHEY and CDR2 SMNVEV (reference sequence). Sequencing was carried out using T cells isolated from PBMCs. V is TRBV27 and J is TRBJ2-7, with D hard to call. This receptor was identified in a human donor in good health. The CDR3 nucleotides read TGTGCCAGCAGTTTCGGAGTAGGCTACGAGCAGTACTTC. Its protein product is CASSFGVGYEQYF.